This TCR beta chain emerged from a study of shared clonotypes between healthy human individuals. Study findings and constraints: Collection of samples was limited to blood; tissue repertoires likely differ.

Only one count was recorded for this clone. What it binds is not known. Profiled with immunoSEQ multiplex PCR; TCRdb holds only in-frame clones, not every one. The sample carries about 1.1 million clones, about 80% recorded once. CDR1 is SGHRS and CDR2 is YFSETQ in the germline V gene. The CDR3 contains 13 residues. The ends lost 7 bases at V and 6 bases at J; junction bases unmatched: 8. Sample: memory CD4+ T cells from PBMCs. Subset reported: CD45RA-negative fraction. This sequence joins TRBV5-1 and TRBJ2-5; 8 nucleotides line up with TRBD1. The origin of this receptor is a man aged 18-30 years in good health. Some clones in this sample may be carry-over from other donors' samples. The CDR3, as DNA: TGCGCCAGCCGCGCCGGACAGGGTCAGACCCAGTACTTC. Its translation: CASRAGQGQTQYF.